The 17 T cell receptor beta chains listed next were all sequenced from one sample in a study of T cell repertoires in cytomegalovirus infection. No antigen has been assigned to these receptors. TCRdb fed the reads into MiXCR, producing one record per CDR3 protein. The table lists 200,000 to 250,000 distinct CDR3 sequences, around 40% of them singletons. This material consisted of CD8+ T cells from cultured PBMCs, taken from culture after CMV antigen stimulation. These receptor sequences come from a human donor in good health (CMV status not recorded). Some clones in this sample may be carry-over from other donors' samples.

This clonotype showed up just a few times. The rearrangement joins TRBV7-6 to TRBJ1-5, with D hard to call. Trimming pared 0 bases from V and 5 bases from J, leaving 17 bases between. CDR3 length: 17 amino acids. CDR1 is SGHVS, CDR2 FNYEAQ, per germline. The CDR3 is CASSLASGGGSYQPQHF. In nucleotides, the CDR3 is TGTGCCAGCAGCTTAGCGAGCGGAGGAGGTAGTTATCAGCCCCAGCATTTT. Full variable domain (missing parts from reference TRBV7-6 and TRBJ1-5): GAGVSQSPRYKVTKRGQDVALRCDPISGHVSLYWYRQALGQGPEFLTYFNYEAQQDKSGLPNDRFSAERPEGSISTLTIQRTEQRDSAMYRCASSLASGGGSYQPQHFGDGTRLSIL.

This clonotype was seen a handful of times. DNA of the CDR3: TGCAGCCTCTTGACTACCGAGAACACTGAAGCTTTCTTT. Its translation: CSLLTTENTEAFF. J is TRBJ1-1 and V is TRBV29-1, with unresolved D. Trimming removed 8 bases from V and 1 base from J, with 14 bases in between. This CDR3 contains 13 residues. From germline, CDR1 is SQVTM and CDR2 ANQGSEA.

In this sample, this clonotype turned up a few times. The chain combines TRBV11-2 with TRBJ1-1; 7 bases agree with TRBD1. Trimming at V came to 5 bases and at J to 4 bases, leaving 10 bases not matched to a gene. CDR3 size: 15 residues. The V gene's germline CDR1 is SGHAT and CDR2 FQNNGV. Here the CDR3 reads CASSVNRGVATEAFF. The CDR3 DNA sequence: TGTGCCAGCAGCGTAAACAGGGGCGTCGCCACTGAAGCTTTCTTT.

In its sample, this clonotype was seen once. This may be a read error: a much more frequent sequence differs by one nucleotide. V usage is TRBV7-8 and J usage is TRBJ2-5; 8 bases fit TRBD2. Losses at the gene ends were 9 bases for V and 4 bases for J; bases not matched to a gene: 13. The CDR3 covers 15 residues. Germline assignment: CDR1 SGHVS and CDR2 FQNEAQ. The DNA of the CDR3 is TGTGCCAGAAGTTCCACGCGGGGGGCTCGAGAGACCCAGTACTTC. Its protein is CARSSTRGARETQYF.

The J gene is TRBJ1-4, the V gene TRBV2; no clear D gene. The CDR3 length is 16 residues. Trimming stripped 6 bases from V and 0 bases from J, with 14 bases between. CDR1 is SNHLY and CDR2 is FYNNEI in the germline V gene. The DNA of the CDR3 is TGTGCCAGCAGGGACTCGGAGAGCGCAACTAATGAAAAACTGTTTTTT. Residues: CASRDSESATNEKLFF.

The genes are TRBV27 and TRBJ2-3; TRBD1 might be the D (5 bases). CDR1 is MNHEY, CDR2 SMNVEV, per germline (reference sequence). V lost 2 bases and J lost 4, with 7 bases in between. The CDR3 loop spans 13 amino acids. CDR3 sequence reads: CASSLGAPDTQYF. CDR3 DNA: TGTGCCAGCAGTTTAGGGGCACCAGATACGCAGTATTTT.

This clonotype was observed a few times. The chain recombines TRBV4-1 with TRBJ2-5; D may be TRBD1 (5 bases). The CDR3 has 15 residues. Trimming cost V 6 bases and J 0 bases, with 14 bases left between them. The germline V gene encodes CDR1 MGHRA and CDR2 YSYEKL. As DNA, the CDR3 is TGCGCCAGCAGAAGGACCCACAGGTACCAAGAGACCCAGTACTTC. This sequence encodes CASRRTHRYQETQYF.

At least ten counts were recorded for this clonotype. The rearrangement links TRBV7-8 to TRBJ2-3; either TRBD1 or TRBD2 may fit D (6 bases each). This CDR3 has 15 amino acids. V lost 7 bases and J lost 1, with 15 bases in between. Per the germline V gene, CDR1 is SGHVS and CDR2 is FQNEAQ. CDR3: CASTLNGGRTDTQYF. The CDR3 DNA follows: TGTGCCAGCACCCTAAATGGGGGGCGCACAGATACGCAGTATTTT.

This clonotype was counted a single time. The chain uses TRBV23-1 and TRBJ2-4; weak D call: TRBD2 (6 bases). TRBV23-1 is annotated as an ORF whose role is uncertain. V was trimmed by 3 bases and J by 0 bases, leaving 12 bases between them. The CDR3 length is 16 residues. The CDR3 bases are TGCGCCAGCAGTCATGGCCGGGAGACAGCCAAAAACATTCAGTACTTC. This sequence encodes CASSHGRETAKNIQYF.

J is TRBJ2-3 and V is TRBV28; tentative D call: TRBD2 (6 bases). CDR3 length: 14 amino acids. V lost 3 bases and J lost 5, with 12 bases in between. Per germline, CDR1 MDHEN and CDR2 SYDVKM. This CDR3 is CASSFLASGDTQYF. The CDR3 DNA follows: TGTGCCAGCAGTTTCCTAGCGTCTGGAGATACGCAGTATTTT.

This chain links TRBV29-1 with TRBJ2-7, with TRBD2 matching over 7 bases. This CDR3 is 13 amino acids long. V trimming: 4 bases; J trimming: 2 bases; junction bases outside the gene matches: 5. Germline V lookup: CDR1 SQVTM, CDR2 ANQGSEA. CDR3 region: CSVVLRGTYEQYF. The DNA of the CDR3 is TGCAGCGTTGTTTTGCGGGGGACCTACGAGCAGTACTTC.

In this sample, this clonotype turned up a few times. CDR3 DNA sequence: TGTGCCAGCAGCGTAGGAGAGCGGGAACGTCTCACAGATACGCAGTATTTT. Translating gives CASSVGERERLTDTQYF. The chain joins TRBV9 to TRBJ2-3; 7 bases agree with TRBD2. Germline loops: CDR1 SGDLS, CDR2 YYNGEE. This CDR3 has 17 residues. Trimming took 0 bases from V and 2 from J; bases not matched to a gene: 9.

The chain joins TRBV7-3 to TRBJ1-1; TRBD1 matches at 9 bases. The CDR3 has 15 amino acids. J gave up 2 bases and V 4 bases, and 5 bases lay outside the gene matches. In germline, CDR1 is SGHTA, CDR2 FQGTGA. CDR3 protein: CASSWTGDQNTEAFF. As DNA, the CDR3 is TGTGCCAGCAGCTGGACAGGGGACCAAAACACTGAAGCTTTCTTT.

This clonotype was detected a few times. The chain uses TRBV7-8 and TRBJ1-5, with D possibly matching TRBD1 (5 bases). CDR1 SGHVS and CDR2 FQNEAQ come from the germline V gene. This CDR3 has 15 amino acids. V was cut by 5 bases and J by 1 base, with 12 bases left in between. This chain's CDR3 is CASSHRGGSNQPQHF. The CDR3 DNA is TGTGCCAGCAGCCACCGCGGGGGGAGCAATCAGCCCCAGCATTTT.

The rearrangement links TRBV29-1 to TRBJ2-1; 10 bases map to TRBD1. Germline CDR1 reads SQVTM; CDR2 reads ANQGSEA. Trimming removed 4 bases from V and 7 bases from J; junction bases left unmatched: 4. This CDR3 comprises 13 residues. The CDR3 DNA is TGCAGCGTTGGACAGGGGGCAAGGAATGAGCAGTTCTTC. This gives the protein CSVGQGARNEQFF.

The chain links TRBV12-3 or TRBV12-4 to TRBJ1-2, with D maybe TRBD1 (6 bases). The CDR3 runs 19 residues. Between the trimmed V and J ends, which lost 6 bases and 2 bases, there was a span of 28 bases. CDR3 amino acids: CASSLGGTTLTPPNYGYTF. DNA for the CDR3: TGTGCCAGCAGCCTGGGCGGGACAACGCTCACACCACCGAACTATGGCTACACCTTC.

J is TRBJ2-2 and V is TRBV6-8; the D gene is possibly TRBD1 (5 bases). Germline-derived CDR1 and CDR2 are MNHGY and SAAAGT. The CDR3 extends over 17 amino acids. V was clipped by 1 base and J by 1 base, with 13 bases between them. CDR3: CASSYYPQDLNTGELFF. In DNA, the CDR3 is TGTGCCAGCAGTTACTACCCACAGGATCTGAACACCGGGGAGCTGTTTTTT.